These 12 T cell receptor beta chains originate from one sample sequenced in a study of blood T cell repertoires in COVID-19. This table comes from immunoSEQ multiplex PCR, and its TCRdb copy is limited to in-frame clones, with some not included. The sample yields 200,000 to 250,000 clones, over 75% seen once. Source material: PBMCs or T cells enriched from blood (not recorded which). All receptors derive from a man aged 25 to 40 with acute COVID-19.

As to this clone: The sample contains more than one DNA sequence encoding this CDR3. The V gene is TRBV5-1, the J gene TRBJ2-2; possible D gene TRBD2, 6 bases. The CDR3 contains 14 residues. The V gene lost 4 bases and the J gene lost 0 bases, with 7 bases spanning the gap. Germline CDR1 reads SGHRS; CDR2 reads YFSETQ. CDR3 amino acids: CASSRDSNTGELFF. The CDR3 bases are TGCGCCAGCAGCAGGGACTCGAACACCGGGGAGCTGTTTTTT.

V and J are TRBV7-7 and TRBJ2-3; the D gene is possibly TRBD2 (5 bases). V lost 8 bases and J lost 3, with 15 bases in between. CDR1 and CDR2 (germline): SSHAT, FNYEAQ (reference sequence). The CDR3 sequence is 14 residues long. The CDR3 region has the DNA TGTGCCAGCGCTCTAGGTAGCGTGACAGATACGCAGTATTTT. Amino acids: CASALGSVTDTQYF.

The rearrangement uses TRBV4-2 and TRBJ2-3, with 10 bases fitting TRBD2. J lost 4 bases, V lost 0 bases, and 4 bases had no gene match. This CDR3 is 16 amino acids long. In germline, CDR1 is LGHNA, CDR2 YNFKEQ. CDR3 residues: CASSQDTAGGADTQYF. The CDR3 DNA reads as TGTGCCAGCAGCCAAGATACAGCGGGGGGGGCAGATACGCAGTATTTT.

The chain recombines TRBV5-1 with TRBJ1-2; D possibly corresponds to TRBD1 (5 bases). This CDR3 comprises 14 residues. V was shortened by 0 bases and J by 7 bases, with 13 bases between the two germline ends. CDR1 SGHRS and CDR2 YFSETQ come from the germline V gene. The CDR3 protein is CASSLASAGLGYTF. The CDR3 region has the DNA TGCGCCAGCAGCTTGGCCTCGGCAGGGCTTGGCTACACCTTC.

This chain uses TRBV5-1 with TRBJ1-3; no definite D call. The germline V gene encodes CDR1 SGHRS and CDR2 YFSETQ. Trimming removed 0 bases at V and 2 bases at J, with 12 bases between. There are 16 residues in the CDR3. CDR3 sequence (DNA): TGCGCCAGCAGCTTGGCCAATCCGAGTCCTGGAAACACCATATATTTT. Protein: CASSLANPSPGNTIYF.

J is TRBJ1-2 and V is TRBV6-5, with D possibly TRBD1 on 6 matching bases. Germline values: CDR1 MNHEY, CDR2 SVGAGI. Trimming removed 4 bases from V and 4 bases from J, with 13 bases in between. The CDR3 is 14 amino acids. In nucleotides, the CDR3 is TGTGCCAGCAGTTCGATACAGGGCGCCTATGGCTACACCTTC. It encodes CASSSIQGAYGYTF.

The rearrangement joins TRBV6-5 to TRBJ2-5; D may be TRBD1 (6 bases). V was clipped by 5 bases and J by 1 base, with 11 bases between them. Germline CDR1 MNHEY, CDR2 SVGAGI. The CDR3 length is 14 residues. This CDR3 reads CASSINRVQETQYF. In DNA, the CDR3 is TGTGCCAGCAGTATTAACAGGGTCCAAGAGACCCAGTACTTC.

V is TRBV9 and J is TRBJ1-2, with D possibly matching TRBD1 (6 bases). Germline V gene sequence: CDR1 SGDLS, CDR2 YYNGEE. Trimming removed 3 bases from V and 4 bases from J, with 16 bases in between. This CDR3 is built from 15 residues. The CDR3 region has the DNA TGTGCCAGCAGCGCAAGTACAGGGAGCCCCTATGGCTACACCTTC. The encoded protein is CASSASTGSPYGYTF.

This clone was recorded many times. CDR3 protein: CASTPRRDTNTGELFF. CDR3 nucleotides: TGTGCCAGCACACCTCGCCGGGACACTAACACCGGGGAGCTGTTTTTT. The chain has TRBV14 and TRBJ2-2; D might be TRBD1 (6 bases). This CDR3 spans 16 amino acids. In germline, CDR1 is SGHDN, CDR2 FVKESK. V was shortened by 7 bases and J by 2 bases, with 17 bases between the two germline ends.

V usage is TRBV19 and J usage is TRBJ1-1, with 8 positions matching TRBD1. Per the germline V gene, CDR1 is LNHDA and CDR2 is SQIVND (reference sequence). There are 13 residues in the CDR3. Trimming at V came to 7 bases and at J to 4 bases, leaving 5 bases not matched to a gene. This CDR3 is CASTKTGATEAFF. The DNA of the CDR3 is TGTGCCAGTACCAAGACAGGGGCCACTGAAGCTTTCTTT.

This clone has a handful of counts. V gene TRBV23-1 combines with J gene TRBJ2-7, with D perhaps matching TRBD2 (5 bases). TRBV23-1 is known as an ORF, though its function is uncertain. The length of the CDR3 is 12 residues. CDR3 nucleotide sequence: TGCGCAGGTACCGGGAAGCCGGGTTCCCAGTACTTC. It encodes CAGTGKPGSQYF.

CDR3 sequence reads: CASSVEDRILSTEAFF. CDR3 DNA sequence: TGTGCCAGCAGCGTAGAGGACAGGATCCTTAGCACTGAAGCTTTCTTT. The chain is built from TRBV9 and TRBJ1-1, with 7 nucleotides matching TRBD1. Per germline, CDR1 SGDLS and CDR2 YYNGEE. V lost 0 bases, J lost 4 bases, and 9 bases stayed unmatched. The CDR3 runs to 16 residues.